This T cell receptor (beta chain) was obtained from a study of T cell changes during pregnancy in multiple sclerosis. The method was immunoSEQ multiplex PCR; TCRdb's version includes in-frame clones alone and lacks a portion of them. The data hold about 59,000 clones, with roughly 94% observed a single time. Sample: CD8+ T cells from peripheral blood mononuclear cells, taken after pregnancy. The TCR originated in a female donor with multiple sclerosis, enrolled in a pregnancy study.

CDR3 residues: CASSTGTDSNQPQHF. As DNA, the CDR3 is TGTGCCAGCAGTACCGGGACAGATAGCAATCAGCCCCAGCATTTT. The rearrangement joins TRBV6-6 to TRBJ1-5, with 7 bases matching TRBD1. Per germline, CDR1 MNHNY and CDR2 SVGAGI (reference sequence). There are 15 residues in the CDR3. Trimming removed 5 bases from V and 0 bases from J; junction bases left unmatched: 4.